The next 8 T cell receptor beta chains were all read from a single sample in a study of T cells in Graves' hyperthyroidism and ophthalmopathy. What was amplified from RNA transcripts were TCR beta CDR3 regions. HTBI primers were used for first-round RT-PCR of the TCR CDR3. TCRdb re-called the multiplex PCR reads through MiXCR, storing one row per CDR3 protein. Found here are hundreds of thousands of distinct CDR3 sequences, around 17% of them singletons; the top ten hold 25% to 30%. The sequenced sample consisted of blood. The receptors come from a woman between 18 and 30 years old with Graves' ophthalmopathy.

This clonotype occurred many times. CDR3 loop: CASSVGWRTAEKLFF. Here the CDR3 DNA reads TGTGCCAGCAGCGTAGGTTGGCGGACAGCTGAAAAACTGTTTTTT. The J gene is TRBJ1-4, the V gene TRBV9, with D possibly matching TRBD1 (6 bases). Germline V gives CDR1 SGDLS, CDR2 YYNGEE. V lost 0 bases and J 7 bases, leaving 13 bases between the germline ends. The CDR3 consists of 15 residues.

A note on this clonotype: At one boundary the junction diverges from the germline segment, which might be a read error. The chain combines TRBV19 with TRBJ1-2, with D possibly matching TRBD1 (6 bases). The germline gives CDR1 LNHDA, CDR2 SQIVND (reference sequence). This CDR3 is 13 amino acids long. The CDR3 reads CASSPGHNYGCTF. CDR3 nucleotides: TGTGCCAGTAGTCCGGGACACAACTATGGCTGCACCTTC.

This clonotype was detected many times. A read error may produce the germline difference seen at one junction end. The chain uses TRBV5-1 and TRBJ2-1; 7 bases are a match to TRBD1. Germline CDR1 SGHRS, CDR2 YFSETQ. The CDR3 length is 13 residues. The CDR3 region is CASSDGTVNGQFF. DNA of the CDR3: TGCGCCAGCAGCGACGGGACAGTCAATGGGCAGTTCTTC.

This clonotype was seen at least ten times. The chain couples TRBV3-1 to TRBJ1-2; D may be TRBD1 (6 bases). CDR3 length equals 14 residues. V lost 3 bases, J lost 3 bases, and 11 bases lay in between. Germline V gene lookup returns CDR1 LGHDT and CDR2 YNNKEL (reference sequence). CDR3 loop: CASSQIQGYYGYTF. The CDR3 DNA reads TGTGCCAGCAGCCAGATACAGGGCTACTATGGCTACACCTTC. The whole variable domain, filled in from reference TRBV3-1 and TRBJ1-2, reads DTAVSQTPKYLVTQMGNDKSIKCEQNLGHDTMYWYKQDSKKFLKIMFSYNNKELIINETVPNRFSPKSPDKAHLNLHINSLELGDSAVYFCASSQIQGYYGYTFGSGTRLTVV.

This clonotype was observed many times. The gene calls are TRBV15 and TRBJ2-5; perhaps TRBD1 as D (5 bases). The CDR3 has 13 amino acids. The ends were cut back, 0 bases at V and 5 bases at J, with 7 bases in the middle. Germline assignment: CDR1 LNHNV and CDR2 YYDKDF (reference sequence). The CDR3, as DNA: TGTGCCACCAGCAGAGACAGGGTTGAGACCCAGTACTTC. It translates to CATSRDRVETQYF.

V usage is TRBV4-1 and J usage is TRBJ2-1; TRBD2 matches 7 bases. V lost 0 bases to trimming and J lost 1 base; unmatched junction nucleotides: 3. The CDR3 is 16 amino acids. Per germline, CDR1 MGHRA and CDR2 YSYEKL. The CDR3 is CASSQEISGSYNEQFF. The CDR3 region has the DNA TGCGCCAGCAGCCAAGAGATTAGCGGGTCCTACAATGAGCAGTTCTTC.

This clonotype was seen a few times. J is TRBJ1-1 and V is TRBV6-4; D might be TRBD1 (5 bases). Trimming cost V 6 bases and J 4 bases, with 15 bases left between them. The germline V gene encodes CDR1 MRHNA and CDR2 SNTAGT. This CDR3 region has 14 residues. In nucleotides, the CDR3 is TGTGCCAGCAGAGCAGGGCCCGCGGGCACTGAAGCTTTCTTT. Protein product: CASRAGPAGTEAFF.

This clonotype was observed once. V and J are TRBV7-3 and TRBJ2-7; 9 bases are a match to TRBD1. CDR3 length: 13 residues. The V segment lost 6 bases and the J segment 6 bases; nucleotides outside the gene matches: 6. The V gene's germline CDR1 is SGHTA and CDR2 FQGTGA. CDR3 nucleotide sequence: TGTGCCAGCAGTCCCGGGACAGGGCTCGAGCAGTACTTC. Translated, it gives CASSPGTGLEQYF. Complete variable domain (other parts from reference TRBV7-3 and TRBJ2-7): GAGVSQTPSNKVTEKGKYVELRCDPISGHTALYWYRQSLGQGPEFLIYFQGTGAADDSGLPNDRFFAVRPEGSVSTLKIQRTERGDSAVYLCASSPGTGLEQYFGPGTRLTVT.